This entry describes one T cell receptor beta chain. What it binds is not known. Unsorted whole blood yielded the total RNA, with T cells left unselected. From its re-call of the 5' RACE reads, TCRdb lists each CDR3 protein once, without DNA. The listing records about 420,000 distinct CDR3 sequences. Germline assignment: CDR1 SGHRS and CDR2 YFSETQ. This CDR3 region has 16 residues. The data originate from a study of monozygotic twins with inflammatory bowel disease. General study findings and limits: Whereas healthy co-twins had higher TCRbeta diversity (inverse Simpson), IBD patients had lower diversity. IBD patients, compared with healthy twins, shared fewer clonotypes with others (especially with disease activity).

The TCR was taken from a human donor with ulcerative colitis or Crohn's disease, or a healthy co-twin of an affected twin (not recorded which). Specimen: blood. The rearrangement links TRBV5-1 to TRBJ2-5; the TCRdb D gene call, TRBD1, has no DNA to confirm it. The CDR3: CASRGQGILGGETQYF.